The sample holds a few counts of the clone carrying this T cell receptor (beta chain). This specimen comes from a study of radiation and T cells in renal cell carcinoma. Assay used: immunoSEQ multiplex PCR; TCRdb lists only in-frame clones, some missing. Of some 64,000 clones in the sample, around three quarters are singletons; the top ten hold approximately 7%. As to time point: blood 4 weeks post-SBRT, at nephrectomy. Stated treatment: 15 Gy SBRT to primary tumor, nephrectomy 4 weeks later. V was trimmed by 1 base and J by 3 bases, leaving 8 bases between them. This CDR3 has 14 amino acids. Germline-derived CDR1 and CDR2 are MGHRA and YSYEKL.

The chain combines TRBV4-1 with TRBJ2-3, with unresolved D. The TCR sequence derives from a man between 60 and 75 years old with renal cell carcinoma. The specimen was blood, collected from a patient whose treatment included radiotherapy and nephrectomy. The CDR3 DNA is TGCGCCAGCAGCCAAGGAGTGGGGACAGATACGCAGTATTTT. Protein: CASSQGVGTDTQYF.